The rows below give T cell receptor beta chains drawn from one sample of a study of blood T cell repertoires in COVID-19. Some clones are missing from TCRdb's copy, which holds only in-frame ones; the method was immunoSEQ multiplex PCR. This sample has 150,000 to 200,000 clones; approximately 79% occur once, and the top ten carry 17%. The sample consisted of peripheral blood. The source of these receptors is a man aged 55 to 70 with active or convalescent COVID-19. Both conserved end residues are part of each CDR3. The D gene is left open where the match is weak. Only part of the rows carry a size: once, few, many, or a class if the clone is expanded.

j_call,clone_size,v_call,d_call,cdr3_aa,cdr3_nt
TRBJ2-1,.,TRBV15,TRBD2,CATSRGTSGRYNEQFF,TGTGCCACCAGCAGAGGAACTAGCGGACGCTACAATGAGCAGTTCTTC
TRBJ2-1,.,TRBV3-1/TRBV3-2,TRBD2,CASSQESGGRFYNEQFF,TGTGCCAGCAGCCAAGAGAGTGGCGGGAGGTTCTACAATGAGCAGTTCTTC
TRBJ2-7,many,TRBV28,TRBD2,CASSRITSGSHEQYF,TGTGCCAGCAGTCGAATTACTAGCGGGAGCCACGAGCAGTACTTC
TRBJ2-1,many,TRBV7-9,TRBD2,CASSSTPFSGRGAEQFF,TGTGCCAGCAGCTCGACGCCGTTTAGCGGGAGGGGGGCTGAGCAGTTCTTC
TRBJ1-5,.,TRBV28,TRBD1,CASRARPGGVQPQHF,TGTGCCAGCAGAGCACGGCCAGGGGGTGTACAGCCCCAGCATTTT
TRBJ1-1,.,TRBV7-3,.,CASRLHSDGDTEAFF,TGTGCCAGCAGACTCCATTCTGACGGGGACACTGAAGCTTTCTTT
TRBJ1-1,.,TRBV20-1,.,CSAYKNTEAFF,TGCAGTGCTTACAAGAACACTGAAGCTTTCTTT
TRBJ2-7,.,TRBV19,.,CASSWPGNYEQYF,TGTGCCAGTAGTTGGCCAGGCAACTACGAGCAGTACTTC
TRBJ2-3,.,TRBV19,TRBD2,CASIPSGRTDTQYF,TGTGCCAGTATCCCTTCCGGGAGGACCGATACGCAGTATTTT
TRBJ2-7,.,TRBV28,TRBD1,CASLYGGDRVEQYF,TGTGCCAGCCTTTATGGGGGCGACAGGGTCGAGCAGTACTTC
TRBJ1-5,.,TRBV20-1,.,CSASRGMGNQPQHF,TGCAGTGCTAGTAGGGGAATGGGCAATCAGCCCCAGCATTTT